This T cell receptor beta chain derives from a study of blood T cell repertoires in COVID-19. Overall study context: From the United States, Italy and Spain came samples of acute and convalescent COVID-19. T cells, B-cell-depleted T cells, or PBMCs supplied cDNA or gDNA.

In the original workflow: Amplification of reference gene primers was used by the study to estimate nucleated cell counts. Only in-frame clones appear in the TCRdb table, and some are missing; sequencing was by immunoSEQ multiplex PCR. The V and J calls and the clone size are those of that table, but D and trimming were determined from the DNA. Among 150,000 to 200,000 clones listed, about 85% were seen once. CDR1 is LNHNV, CDR2 YYDKDF, per germline (reference sequence). This CDR3 is 12 amino acids long. Trimming left V 1 base short and J 11 bases short, with 11 bases between. The V and J genes are TRBV15 and TRBJ1-1; a weak D match, TRBD1 (5 bases). The sequence was obtained from a man in his sixties with active or convalescent COVID-19. The sequenced material came from peripheral blood. CDR3 protein: CATSRVGGGAFF. The CDR3 DNA is TGTGCCACCAGCAGAGTGGGTGGGGGGGCTTTCTTT.